This TCR beta chain emerged from a study of shared clonotypes between healthy human individuals (dated by TCRdb to about 2020). Turning to the overall study: The cohort included a few men and a couple of women between 18 and 49 years of age. For each donor, CD4 naive and CD4 memory were each run on three plates, CD8 naive on two plates, and CD8 memory on one plate. Between about 0.8 and 9 billion PBMCs per donor were obtained by leukapheresis. To increase sequencing depth and limit assay-specific biases, TCR repertoire library preparation and sequencing were carried out by different laboratories using diverse techniques. To estimate repertoire size and how much clonotype sharing occurs between individuals, the study deeply sequenced the blood TCR repertoires of 5 or 6 healthy adults.

As to this clone: Its antigen remains undetermined. One base away there is no much larger clone; base qualities are not given.

Using the deep immunoSEQ assay, TCR CDR3 regions were amplified from genomic DNA by multiplex PCR. Genomic DNA extracted from each cell subset was distributed evenly over all wells of several immunoSEQ 96-well plates, and each plate served as one replicate. Each replicate PCR for sorted subsets received around 0.2 ug genomic DNA, equal to tens of thousands of T cell genomes. The purified libraries were quantified using a Qubit 3.0 fluorometer, sized with a Bioanalyzer 2100, and then quantified again using the KAPA Library Quantification kit. A separate single-read 150-cycle Illumina NextSeq 550 flow cell was used to sequence each immunoSEQ 96-well plate. Under the source paper's analysis protocol: The immunoSEQ output contained only junctional sequences without quality scores, so filtering could not match that applied to full-length reads. To assign V/J genes and CDR3, sequences were annotated against IMGT germline references using PyIR, a Python wrapper for IgBLAST v1.9. Reads were removed for weak V/J assignments (E-value above 1e-6), missing CDR3, stop codons, out-of-frame junctions, or ambiguous translated residues. V3J clonotypes were defined as sequences sharing an identical inferred V gene, J gene, and CDR3 amino acid sequence. To compute the percentage overlap between repertoires, the number of shared unique clonotypes was divided by the size of the smaller repertoire. RTK rarefaction, the Chao1 estimator, and Recon v2.1 estimates of unobserved clonotypes were used to assess repertoire richness. OLGA was used to compute generation probabilities for all TCRbeta clonotypes that the gDNA method yielded from a handful of donors. The table comes from immuneACCESS by way of TCRdb, which keeps in-frame sequences with V and J called. Part of the clones is missing from these tables; in studies checked, under half for an unresolved V gene and the rest for unknown reasons. The V and J calls and clone size were taken over from that table, and D and trimming were inferred from the DNA. The sample yields a few million clones; around 92% were counted once. The ten biggest clones cover about 0.41% of the sample.

The CDR3 numbers 17 residues from cysteine through phenylalanine. The only DNA kept is the CDR3, 51 bases in frame from the first base. What the authors observed across the whole study: Pairwise subsampling indicated that sequencing depth was expected to affect the degree of clonotype sharing among donors. Even with the large sequencing depth, rarefaction of the sorted-subset datasets indicated that sequencing was incomplete. Roughly 5% of naive CD4, around 4% of naive CD8, roughly 2.4% of memory CD4, and about 0.4% of memory CD8 clonotypes were shared across a few donors. Naive subsets generally had larger estimated clonotype richness than memory subsets did. Clonotypes shared by all four sorted-subset donors showed higher generation probabilities than non-shared clonotypes. The genetic and exposure-history diversity represented was limited by the small number of donors. Sampling was restricted to blood, and TCR repertoires in tissue are likely to differ from TCR repertoires in blood.

The donors were healthy, HIV-negative adults who had no recently reported acute infections or vaccinations. Every donor was a Caucasian adult living in Nashville, Tennessee, USA. Magnetic negative selection was used to enrich CD4+ T cells, after which naive cells were positively selected on CD45RA and the negative fraction became the memory subset. Blood was obtained by leukapheresis, after which PBMCs were separated by Ficoll-Histopaque density gradient centrifugation and cryopreserved in liquid nitrogen vapor phase. Purity and quantity of every magnetically sorted T cell population were checked by analytical flow cytometry. Genomic DNA was isolated from every sorted fraction and measured by UV absorbance on a Nanodrop 2000c.

The material sequenced was naive CD4+ T cells from PBMCs. The cell subset or site label, read with the paper, signifies: CD45RA+ positively selected. This receptor was taken from a man aged 18 to 29 in good health. Some clones in this sample may be carry-over from other donors' samples. Rearrangement joined TRBV1 to TRBJ1-3. TRBV1 is noted as a pseudogene. The CDR3 in this case is CTSSQDRGPGSGNTIYF. The sequenced DNA is TGCACCAGCAGCCAAGATCGGGGCCCGGGATCTGGAAACACCATATATTTT.